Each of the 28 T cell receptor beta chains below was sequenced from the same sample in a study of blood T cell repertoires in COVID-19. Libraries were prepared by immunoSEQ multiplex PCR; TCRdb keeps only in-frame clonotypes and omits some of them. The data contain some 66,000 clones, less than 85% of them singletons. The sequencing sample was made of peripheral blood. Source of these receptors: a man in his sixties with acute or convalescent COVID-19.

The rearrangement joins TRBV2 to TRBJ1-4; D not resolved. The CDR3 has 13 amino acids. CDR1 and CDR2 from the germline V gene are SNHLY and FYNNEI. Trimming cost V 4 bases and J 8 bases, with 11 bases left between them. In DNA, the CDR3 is TGTGCCAGCAGTGGGGAGGTCACGGAAAAACTGTTTTTT. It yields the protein CASSGEVTEKLFF.

The CDR3 DNA sequence: TGCGCCAGCAGCTTCCGACAGGGCAGGGTTTCACCCCTCCACTTT. Protein product: CASSFRQGRVSPLHF. The V and J genes are TRBV5-1 and TRBJ1-6; 7 positions match TRBD1. CDR1 is SGHRS, CDR2 YFSETQ, per germline. Losses at the gene ends were 2 bases for V and 9 bases for J; bases not matched to a gene: 8. There are 15 residues in the CDR3.

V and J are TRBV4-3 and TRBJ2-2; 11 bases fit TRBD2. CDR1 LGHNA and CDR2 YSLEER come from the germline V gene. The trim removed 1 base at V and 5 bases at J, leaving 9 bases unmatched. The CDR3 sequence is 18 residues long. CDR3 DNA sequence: TGCGCCAGCAGCCAAGCAACTAGCGGGGGCCTCGTTACCGGGGAGCTGTTTTTT. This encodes CASSQATSGGLVTGELFF.

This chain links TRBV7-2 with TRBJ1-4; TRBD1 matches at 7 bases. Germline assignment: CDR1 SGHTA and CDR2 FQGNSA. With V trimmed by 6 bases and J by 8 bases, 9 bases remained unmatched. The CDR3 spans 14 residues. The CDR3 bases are TGTGCCAGCAGTTCACCGGGACAGCCAGAAAAACTGTTTTTT. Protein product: CASSSPGQPEKLFF.

The CDR3 is CASSLGLAGGQEEQYF. For the CDR3, the DNA is TGTGCCAGCAGCTTAGGGCTCGCGGGGGGCCAGGAAGAGCAGTACTTC. This chain joins TRBV7-2 and TRBJ2-7, with 8 bases lining up with TRBD2. CDR3 length: 16 residues. With 1 base clipped from V and 7 bases from J, the junction kept 12 bases outside the gene matches. CDR1 SGHTA and CDR2 FQGNSA come from the germline V gene.

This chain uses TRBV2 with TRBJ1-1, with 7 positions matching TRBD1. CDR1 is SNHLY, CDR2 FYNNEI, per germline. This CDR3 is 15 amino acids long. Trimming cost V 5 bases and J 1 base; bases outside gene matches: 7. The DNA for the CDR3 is TGTGCCAGCAGTTCGGACCGGACAGGGAACACTGAAGCTTTCTTT. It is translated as CASSSDRTGNTEAFF. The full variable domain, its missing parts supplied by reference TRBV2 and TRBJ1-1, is EPEVTQTPSHQVTQMGQEVILRCVPISNHLYFYWYRQILGQKVEFLVSFYNNEISEKSEIFDDQFSVERPDGSNFTLKIRSTKLEDSAMYFCASSSDRTGNTEAFFGQGTRLTVV.

The CDR3 protein is CASSPPQGARETQYF. DNA of the CDR3: TGCGCCAGCAGTCCGCCGCAGGGGGCCCGGGAGACCCAGTACTTC. The chain links TRBV5-1 to TRBJ2-5; TRBD1 matches 8 bases. J was trimmed by 5 bases and V by 5 bases; bases with no gene match: 11. From germline, CDR1 is SGHRS and CDR2 YFSETQ. This CDR3 comprises 15 residues.

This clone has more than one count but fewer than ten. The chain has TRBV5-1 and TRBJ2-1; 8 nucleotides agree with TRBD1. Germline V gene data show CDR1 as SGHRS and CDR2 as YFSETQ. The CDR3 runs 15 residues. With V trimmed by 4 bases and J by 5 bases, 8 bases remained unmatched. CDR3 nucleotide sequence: TGCGCCAGCAGCCCGGTAGGACAGGGCAACAATGAGCAGTTCTTC. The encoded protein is CASSPVGQGNNEQFF.

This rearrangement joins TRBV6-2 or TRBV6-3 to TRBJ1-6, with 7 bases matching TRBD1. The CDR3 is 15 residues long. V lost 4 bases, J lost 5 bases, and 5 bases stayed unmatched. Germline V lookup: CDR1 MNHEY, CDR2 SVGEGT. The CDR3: CASSFGGGDNSPLHF. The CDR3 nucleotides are TGTGCCAGCAGTTTCGGAGGGGGCGATAATTCACCCCTCCACTTT.

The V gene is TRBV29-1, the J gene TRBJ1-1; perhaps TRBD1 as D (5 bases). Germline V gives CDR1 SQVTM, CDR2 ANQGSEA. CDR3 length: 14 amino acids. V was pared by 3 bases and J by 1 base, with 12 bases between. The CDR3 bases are TGCAGCGTTGAGCGGGGCGGGGGGAACACTGAAGCTTTCTTT. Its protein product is CSVERGGGNTEAFF.

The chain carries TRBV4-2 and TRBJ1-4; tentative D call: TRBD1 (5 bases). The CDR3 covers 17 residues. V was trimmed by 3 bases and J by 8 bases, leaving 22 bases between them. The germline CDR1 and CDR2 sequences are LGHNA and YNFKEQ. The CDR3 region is CASSQGGGQGGEEKLFF. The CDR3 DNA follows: TGTGCCAGCAGCCAGGGGGGTGGTCAGGGAGGCGAGGAAAAACTGTTTTTT.

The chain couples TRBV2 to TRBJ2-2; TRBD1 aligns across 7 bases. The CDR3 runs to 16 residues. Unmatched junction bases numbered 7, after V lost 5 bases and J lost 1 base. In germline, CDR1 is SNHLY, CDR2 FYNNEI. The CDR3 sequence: CASSTRTGMNTGELFF. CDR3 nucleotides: TGTGCCAGCAGTACCCGGACAGGAATGAACACCGGGGAGCTGTTTTTT.

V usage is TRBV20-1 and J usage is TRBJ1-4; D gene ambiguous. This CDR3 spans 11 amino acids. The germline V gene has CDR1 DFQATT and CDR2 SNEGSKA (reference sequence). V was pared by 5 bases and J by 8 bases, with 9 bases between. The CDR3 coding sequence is TGCAGTGCTCCTATTGTGGAAAAACTGTTTTTT. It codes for CSAPIVEKLFF.

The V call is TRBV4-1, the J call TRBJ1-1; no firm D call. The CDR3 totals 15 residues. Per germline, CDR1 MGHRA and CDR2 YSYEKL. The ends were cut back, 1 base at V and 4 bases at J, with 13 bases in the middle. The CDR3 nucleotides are TGCGCCAGCAGCCAAGCGTCCACGGGGATCACTGAAGCTTTCTTT. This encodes CASSQASTGITEAFF.

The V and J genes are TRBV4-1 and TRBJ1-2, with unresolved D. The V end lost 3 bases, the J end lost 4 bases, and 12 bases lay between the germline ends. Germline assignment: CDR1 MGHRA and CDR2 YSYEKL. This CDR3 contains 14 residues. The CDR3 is CASSHPDLPYGYTF. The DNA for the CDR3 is TGCGCCAGCAGCCATCCGGACTTGCCCTATGGCTACACCTTC.

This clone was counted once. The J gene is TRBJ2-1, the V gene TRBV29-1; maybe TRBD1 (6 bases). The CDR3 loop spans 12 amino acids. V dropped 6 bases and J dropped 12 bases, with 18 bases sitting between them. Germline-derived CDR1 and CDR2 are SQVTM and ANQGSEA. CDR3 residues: CSVQGPAQGQFF. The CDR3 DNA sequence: TGCAGCGTCCAGGGGCCTGCCCAAGGGCAGTTCTTC.

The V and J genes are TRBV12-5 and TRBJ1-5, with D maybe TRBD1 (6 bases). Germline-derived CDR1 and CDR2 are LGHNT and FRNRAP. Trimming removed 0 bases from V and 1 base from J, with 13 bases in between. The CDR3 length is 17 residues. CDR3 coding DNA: TGTGCTAGTGGTTTGGTATCGGGGCAGGGGAGCAATCAGCCCCAGCATTTT. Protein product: CASGLVSGQGSNQPQHF. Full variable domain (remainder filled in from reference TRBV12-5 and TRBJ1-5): DARVTQTPRHKVTEMGQEVTMRCQPILGHNTVFWYRQTMMQGLELLAYFRNRAPLDDSGMPKDRFSAEMPDATLATLKIQPSEPRDSAVYFCASGLVSGQGSNQPQHFGDGTRLSIL.

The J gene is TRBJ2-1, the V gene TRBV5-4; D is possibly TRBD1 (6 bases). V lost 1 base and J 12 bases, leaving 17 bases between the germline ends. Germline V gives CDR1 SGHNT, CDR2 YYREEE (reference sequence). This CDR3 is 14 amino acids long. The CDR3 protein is CASSLIGTPTGQFF. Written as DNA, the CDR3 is TGTGCCAGCAGCTTGATTGGGACACCGACAGGGCAGTTCTTC.

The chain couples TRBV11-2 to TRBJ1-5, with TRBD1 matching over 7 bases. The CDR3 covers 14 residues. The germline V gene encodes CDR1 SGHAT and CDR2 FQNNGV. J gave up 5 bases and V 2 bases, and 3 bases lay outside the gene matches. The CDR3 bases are TGTGCCAGCAGCTTATACAGGGGCCATCAGCCCCAGCATTTT. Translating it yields CASSLYRGHQPQHF.

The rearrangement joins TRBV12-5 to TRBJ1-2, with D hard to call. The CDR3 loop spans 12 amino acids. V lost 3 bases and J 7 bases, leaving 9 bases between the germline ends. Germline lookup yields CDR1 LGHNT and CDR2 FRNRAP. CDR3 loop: CASGFLDLGYTF. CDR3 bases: TGTGCTAGTGGTTTTTTAGATCTTGGCTACACCTTC.

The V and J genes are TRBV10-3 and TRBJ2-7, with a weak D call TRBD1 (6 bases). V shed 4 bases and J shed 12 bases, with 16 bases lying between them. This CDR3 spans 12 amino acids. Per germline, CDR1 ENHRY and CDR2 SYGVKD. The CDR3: CAISGSWTEVYV. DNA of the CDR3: TGTGCCATCAGTGGGAGTTGGACAGAGGTGTACGTC.

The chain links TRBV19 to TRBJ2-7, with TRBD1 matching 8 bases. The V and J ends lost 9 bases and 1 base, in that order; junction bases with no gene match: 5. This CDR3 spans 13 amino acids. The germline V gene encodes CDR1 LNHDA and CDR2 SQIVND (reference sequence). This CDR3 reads CASRRQGSYEQYF. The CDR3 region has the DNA TGTGCCAGCCGAAGACAGGGGTCCTACGAGCAGTACTTC.

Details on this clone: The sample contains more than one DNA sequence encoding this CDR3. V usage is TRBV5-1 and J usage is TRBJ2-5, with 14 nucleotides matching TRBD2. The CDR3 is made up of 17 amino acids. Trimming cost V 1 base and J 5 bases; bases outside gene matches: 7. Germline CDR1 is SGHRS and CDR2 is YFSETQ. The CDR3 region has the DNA TGCGCCAGCAGCTTGTCCGGGACTAGCGGGGGAAGGGAGACCCAGTACTTC. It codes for CASSLSGTSGGRETQYF.

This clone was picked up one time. CDR3 residues: CASSSRAGQGYTEAFF. CDR3 sequence (DNA): TGTGCCAGCAGTTCCAGGGCGGGACAGGGATACACTGAAGCTTTCTTT. The chain is built from TRBV27 and TRBJ1-1; TRBD1 matches at 9 bases. Germline CDR1 is MNHEY and CDR2 is SMNVEV (reference sequence). The CDR3 is made up of 16 amino acids. Trimming took 4 bases from V and 3 from J; bases not matched to a gene: 9.

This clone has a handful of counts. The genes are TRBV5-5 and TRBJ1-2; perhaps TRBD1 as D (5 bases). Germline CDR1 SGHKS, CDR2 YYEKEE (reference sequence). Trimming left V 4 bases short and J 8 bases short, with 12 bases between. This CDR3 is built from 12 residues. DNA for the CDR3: TGTGCCAGCAGCAGGGGCCTCGGGGGCTACACCTTC. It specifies CASSRGLGGYTF.

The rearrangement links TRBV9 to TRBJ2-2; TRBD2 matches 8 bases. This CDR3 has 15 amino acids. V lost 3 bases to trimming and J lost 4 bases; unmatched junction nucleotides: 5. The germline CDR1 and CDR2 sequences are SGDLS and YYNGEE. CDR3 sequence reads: CASSAGLVGTGELFF. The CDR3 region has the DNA TGTGCCAGCAGCGCGGGACTAGTGGGCACCGGGGAGCTGTTTTTT.

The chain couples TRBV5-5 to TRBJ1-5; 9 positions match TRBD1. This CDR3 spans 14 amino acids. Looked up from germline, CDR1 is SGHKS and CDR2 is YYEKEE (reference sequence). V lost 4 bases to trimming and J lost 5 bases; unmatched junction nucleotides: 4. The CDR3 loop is CASSAGQGYQPQHF. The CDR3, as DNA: TGTGCCAGCAGCGCAGGACAGGGGTATCAGCCCCAGCATTTT. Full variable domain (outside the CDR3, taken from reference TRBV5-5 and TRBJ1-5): DAGVTQSPTHLIKTRGQQVTLRCSPISGHKSVSWYQQVLGQGPQFIFQYYEKEERGRGNFPDRFSARQFPNYSSELNVNALLLGDSALYLCASSAGQGYQPQHFGDGTRLSIL.

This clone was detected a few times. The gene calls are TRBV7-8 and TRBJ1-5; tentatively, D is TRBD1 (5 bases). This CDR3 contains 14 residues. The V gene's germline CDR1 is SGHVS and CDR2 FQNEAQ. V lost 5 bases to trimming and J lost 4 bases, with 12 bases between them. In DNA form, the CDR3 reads TGTGCCAGCAGCGCTAGCGGGGGGAATCAGCCCCAGCATTTT. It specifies CASSASGGNQPQHF.